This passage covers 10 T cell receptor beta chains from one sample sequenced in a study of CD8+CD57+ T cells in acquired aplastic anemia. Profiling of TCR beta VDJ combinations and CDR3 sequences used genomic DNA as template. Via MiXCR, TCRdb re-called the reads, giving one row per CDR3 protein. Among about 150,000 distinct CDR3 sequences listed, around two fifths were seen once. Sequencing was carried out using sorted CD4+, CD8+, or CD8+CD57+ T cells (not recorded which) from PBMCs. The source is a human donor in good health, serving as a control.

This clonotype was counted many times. For the CDR3, the DNA is TGCGCCAGCACTGTAAGGGGGGGTGAAAAACTGTTTTTT. Protein product: CASTVRGGEKLFF. The J gene is TRBJ1-4, the V gene TRBV5-1, with D perhaps TRBD1 (6 bases). Deletions cut 6 bases from V and 7 bases from J, with 13 bases between. The CDR3 runs to 13 residues. Per the germline V gene, CDR1 is SGHRS and CDR2 is YFSETQ.

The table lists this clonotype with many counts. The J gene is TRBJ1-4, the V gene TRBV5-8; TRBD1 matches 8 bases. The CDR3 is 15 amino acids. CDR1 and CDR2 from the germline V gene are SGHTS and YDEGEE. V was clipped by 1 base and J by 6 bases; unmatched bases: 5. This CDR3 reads CASSLRGQADEKLFF. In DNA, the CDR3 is TGTGCCAGCAGCTTGCGGGGACAGGCCGATGAAAAACTGTTTTTT.

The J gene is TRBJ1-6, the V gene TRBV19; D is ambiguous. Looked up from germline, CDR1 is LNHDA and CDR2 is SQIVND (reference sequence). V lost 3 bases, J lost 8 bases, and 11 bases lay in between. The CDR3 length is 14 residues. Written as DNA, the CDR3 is TGTGCCAGTAGTATCCGAGAAGCCGATTCACCCCTCCACTTT. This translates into CASSIREADSPLHF.

The CDR3 bases are TGTGCCAGCAGTGAATATGGAGGAGGATTCCACTTT. Translated: CASSEYGGGFHF. This chain connects TRBV25-1 to TRBJ1-6; D unresolved. In germline, CDR1 is MGHDK, CDR2 SYGVNS. The CDR3 sequence is 12 residues long. V lost 0 bases, J lost 17 bases, and 11 bases lay in between.

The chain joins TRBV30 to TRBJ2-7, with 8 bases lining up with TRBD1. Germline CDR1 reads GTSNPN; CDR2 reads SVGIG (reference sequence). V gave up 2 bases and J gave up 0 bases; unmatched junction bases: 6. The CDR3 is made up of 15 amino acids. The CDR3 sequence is CAWSFTGQVSYEQYF. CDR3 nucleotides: TGTGCCTGGAGTTTTACGGGACAGGTCTCCTACGAGCAGTACTTC.

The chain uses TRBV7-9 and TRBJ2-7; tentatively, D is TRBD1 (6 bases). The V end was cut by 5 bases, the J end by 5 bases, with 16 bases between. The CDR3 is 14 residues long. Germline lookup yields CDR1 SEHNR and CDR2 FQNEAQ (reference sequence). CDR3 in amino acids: CASSKQGSSDEQYF. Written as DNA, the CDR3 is TGTGCCAGCAGCAAACAGGGTTCAAGTGACGAGCAGTACTTC.

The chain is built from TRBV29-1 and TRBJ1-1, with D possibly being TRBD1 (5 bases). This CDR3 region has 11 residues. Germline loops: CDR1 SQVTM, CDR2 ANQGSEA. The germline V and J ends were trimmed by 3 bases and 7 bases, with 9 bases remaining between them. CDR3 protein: CSVDRGVEAFF. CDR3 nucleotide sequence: TGCAGCGTTGATCGAGGGGTTGAAGCTTTCTTT.

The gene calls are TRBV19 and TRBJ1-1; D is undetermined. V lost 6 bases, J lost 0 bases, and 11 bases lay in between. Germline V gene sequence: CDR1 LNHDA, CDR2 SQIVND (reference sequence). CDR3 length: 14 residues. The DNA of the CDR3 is TGTGCCAGTAGGCCAACAGACCTGAACACTGAAGCTTTCTTT. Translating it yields CASRPTDLNTEAFF.

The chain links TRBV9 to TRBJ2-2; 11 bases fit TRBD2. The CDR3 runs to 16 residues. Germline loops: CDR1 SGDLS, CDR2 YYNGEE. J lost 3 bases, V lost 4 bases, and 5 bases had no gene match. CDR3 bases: TGTGCCAGCAGCTCAACTAGCGGGGGATACACCGGGGAGCTGTTTTTT. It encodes CASSSTSGGYTGELFF.

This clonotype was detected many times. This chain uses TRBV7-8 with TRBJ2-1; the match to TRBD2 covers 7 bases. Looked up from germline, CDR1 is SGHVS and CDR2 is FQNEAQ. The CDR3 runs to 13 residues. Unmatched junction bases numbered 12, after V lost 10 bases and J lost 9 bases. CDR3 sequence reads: CAIPPTGGGEQFF. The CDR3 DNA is TGTGCCATCCCACCGACGGGGGGTGGTGAGCAGTTCTTC.